Below are 3 T cell receptor beta chains sequenced from a single sample in a study of CD8+ T cells in alopecia areata. The treatment is: oral pan-JAK inhibitor, 5-10 mg twice daily. Sequencing used cDNA as its template, made by extracting RNA and reverse transcribing it. Using immunoSEQ multiplex PCR, the repertoire was profiled, and TCRdb retains in-frame clones only, with some absent. The sample has roughly 140,000 clones; roughly four fifths are singletons. Sample: CD8+ T cells sorted from blood, taken at week 4, from a patient treated with tofacitinib. These receptors were obtained from a human donor with alopecia areata.

The V gene is TRBV4-1, the J gene TRBJ1-1; D unresolved. The length of the CDR3 is 17 residues. Germline V gene lookup returns CDR1 MGHRA and CDR2 YSYEKL. Between the trimmed V and J ends, which lost 0 bases and 0 bases, there was a span of 14 bases. CDR3 loop: CASSQDVSGGLNTEAFF. For the CDR3, the DNA is TGCGCCAGCAGCCAAGATGTTAGCGGTGGACTGAACACTGAAGCTTTCTTT.

The chain carries TRBV28 and TRBJ2-7, with 9 positions matching TRBD1. The J segment lost 1 base and the V segment lost 7 bases, leaving 8 bases of the junction unmatched. The CDR3 has 15 amino acids. Germline V CDR1 and CDR2: MDHEN, SYDVKM. The CDR3 protein is CASTNPGQGSYEQYF. The CDR3 DNA sequence: TGTGCCAGCACTAATCCGGGACAGGGTTCCTACGAGCAGTACTTC. Supplemented by reference TRBV28 and TRBJ2-7, the full variable domain reads DVKVTQSSRYLVKRTGEKVFLECVQDMDHENMFWYRQDPGLGLRLIYFSYDVKMKEKGDIPEGYSVSREKKERFSLILESASTNQTSMYLCASTNPGQGSYEQYFGPGTRLTVT.

As to this clone: This CDR3 is also generated by other DNA sequences in the sample. DNA of the CDR3: TGTGCCAGCAGTTATATAGCGGGGGTGACAGATACGCAGTATTTT. It is translated as CASSYIAGVTDTQYF. The chain carries TRBV6-5 and TRBJ2-3; TRBD2 matches 9 bases. V lost 3 bases to trimming and J lost 3 bases; unmatched junction nucleotides: 4. Germline-derived CDR1 and CDR2 are MNHEY and SVGAGI. There are 15 residues in the CDR3.